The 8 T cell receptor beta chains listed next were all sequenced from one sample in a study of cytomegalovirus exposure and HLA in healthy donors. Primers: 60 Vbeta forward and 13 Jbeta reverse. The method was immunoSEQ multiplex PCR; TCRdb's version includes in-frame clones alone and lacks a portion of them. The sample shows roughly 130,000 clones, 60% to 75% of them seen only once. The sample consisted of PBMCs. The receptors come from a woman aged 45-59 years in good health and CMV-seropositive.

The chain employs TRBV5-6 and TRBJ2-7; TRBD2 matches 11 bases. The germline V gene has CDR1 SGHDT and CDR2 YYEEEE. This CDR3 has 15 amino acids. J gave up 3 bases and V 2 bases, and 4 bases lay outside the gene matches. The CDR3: CASSLPGLAVYEQYF. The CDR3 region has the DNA TGTGCCAGCAGCTTACCGGGACTAGCGGTCTACGAGCAGTACTTC.

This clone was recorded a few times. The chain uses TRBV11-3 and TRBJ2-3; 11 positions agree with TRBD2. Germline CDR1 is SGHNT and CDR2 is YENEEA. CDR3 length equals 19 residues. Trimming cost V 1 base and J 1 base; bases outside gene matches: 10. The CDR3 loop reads CASSLGLLAGGPRTDTQYF. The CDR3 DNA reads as TGTGCCAGCAGCTTAGGGTTGCTAGCGGGGGGACCTCGCACAGATACGCAGTATTTT.

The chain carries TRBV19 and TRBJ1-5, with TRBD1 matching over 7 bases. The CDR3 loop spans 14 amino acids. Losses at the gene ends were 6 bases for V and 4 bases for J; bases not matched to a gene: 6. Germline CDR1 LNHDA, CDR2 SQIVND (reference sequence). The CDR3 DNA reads TGTGCCAGTAGAAGGGGGACAGCTAATCAGCCCCAGCATTTT. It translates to CASRRGTANQPQHF.

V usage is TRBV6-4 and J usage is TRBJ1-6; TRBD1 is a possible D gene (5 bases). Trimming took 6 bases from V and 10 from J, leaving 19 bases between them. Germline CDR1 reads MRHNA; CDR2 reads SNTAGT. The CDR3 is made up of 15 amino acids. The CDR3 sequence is CASSVDSGFGSPLHF. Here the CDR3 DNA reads TGTGCCAGCAGCGTCGACAGTGGGTTTGGATCACCCCTCCACTTT.

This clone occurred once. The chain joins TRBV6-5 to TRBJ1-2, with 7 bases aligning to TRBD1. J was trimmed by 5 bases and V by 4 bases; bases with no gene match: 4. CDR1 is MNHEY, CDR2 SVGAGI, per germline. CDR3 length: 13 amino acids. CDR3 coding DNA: TGTGCCAGCAGTTTTGCAGGGGGGTATGGCTACACCTTC. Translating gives CASSFAGGYGYTF.

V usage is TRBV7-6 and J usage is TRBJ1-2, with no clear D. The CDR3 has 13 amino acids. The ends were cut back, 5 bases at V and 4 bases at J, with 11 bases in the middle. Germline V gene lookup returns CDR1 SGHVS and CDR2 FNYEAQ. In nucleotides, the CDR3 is TGTGCCAGCAGCCTGAACAGTCTCTATGGCTACACCTTC. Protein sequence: CASSLNSLYGYTF.

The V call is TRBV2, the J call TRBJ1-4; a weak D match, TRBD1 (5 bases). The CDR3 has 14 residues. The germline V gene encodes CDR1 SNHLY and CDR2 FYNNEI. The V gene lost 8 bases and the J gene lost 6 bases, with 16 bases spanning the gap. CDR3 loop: CASVPQGGYEKLFF. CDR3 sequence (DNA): TGTGCCAGCGTGCCCCAGGGTGGGTATGAAAAACTGTTTTTT.

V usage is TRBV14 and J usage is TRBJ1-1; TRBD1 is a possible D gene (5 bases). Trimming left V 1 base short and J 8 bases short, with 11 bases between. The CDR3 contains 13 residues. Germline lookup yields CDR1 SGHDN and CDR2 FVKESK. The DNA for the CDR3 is TGTGCCAGCAGCCAAGTGCGCTCAGGGGAAGCTTTCTTT. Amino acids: CASSQVRSGEAFF.